The clone carrying this TCR beta chain was counted at least ten times. The antigen is not known. The entry originates in a study of T cells in Graves' hyperthyroidism and ophthalmopathy. Whole-study findings and limits: Blood also showed most of the thyroid clonotypes that were expanded above 0.001. The model anticipated ophthalmopathy a median about 6.5 months pre-onset.

Amplified regions were TCR beta CDR3 sequences from RNA transcripts. With the HTBI primer set, the TCR CDR3 went through a first round of RT-PCR. TCRdb independently ran MiXCR on the multiplex PCR reads; one entry per CDR3 protein. There are around 350,000 distinct CDR3 sequences in the sample; about 20% occur only once, and 3.7% lies in the top ten. With 2 bases removed from V and 8 bases from J, the gap between germline ends came to 27 bases. The CDR3 totals 17 residues. Germline CDR1 reads GTSNPN; CDR2 reads SVGIG (reference sequence). Graves' hyperthyroidism is called stable when ophthalmopathy does not progress within 18 months. PBMCs stemmed from over 7.5 ml fresh peripheral blood.

The sequenced sample consisted of blood. The source is a woman aged 18-30 years with Graves' hyperthyroidism. The chain has TRBV30 and TRBJ1-2; the D gene is possibly TRBD1 (5 bases). The CDR3 spells CAWSPPGWGAISGGYTF. CDR3 sequence (DNA): TGTGCCTGGAGTCCCCCAGGGTGGGGCGCGATATCGGGCGGCTACACCTTC.